Below, 14 T cell receptor beta chains from the same sample are listed, as sequenced in a study of identical twins. From the 5' RACE reads, TCRdb called clonotypes with MiXCR, one entry per CDR3 protein. Of over 200,000 distinct CDR3 sequences listed, 5.5% to 7.5% are singletons. These same records also appear under a second study, on T cells expressing NK-cell markers.

The sample consisted of CD8+ T cells sorted from blood. These receptors were taken from a woman in her late teens or twenties in good health.

This clonotype has at least ten counts. This chain connects TRBV4-3 to TRBJ2-1; D may be TRBD2 (6 bases). The CDR3 has 16 amino acids. The germline gives CDR1 LGHNA, CDR2 YSLEER. V lost 6 bases and J lost 0, with 15 bases in between. The CDR3 here is CASRLNGGSSYNEQFF. The CDR3 DNA reads as TGCGCCAGCAGATTAAACGGAGGGAGCTCCTACAATGAGCAGTTCTTC.

In this sample, this clonotype turned up many times. V usage is TRBV9 and J usage is TRBJ2-2; a possible D gene is TRBD1 (5 bases). The germline V gene has CDR1 SGDLS and CDR2 YYNGEE. The CDR3 extends over 18 amino acids. With 3 bases removed from V and 4 bases from J, the gap between germline ends came to 22 bases. CDR3 bases: TGTGCCAGCAGCGGTTCCTCCTTCGGCAGGGTCTCCACCGGGGAGCTGTTTTTT. It translates to CASSGSSFGRVSTGELFF.

The rearrangement links TRBV12-5 to TRBJ1-1; possibly TRBD1 for D (6 bases). In germline, CDR1 is LGHNT, CDR2 FRNRAP. The CDR3 covers 16 residues. V lost 5 bases and J 1 base, leaving 17 bases between the germline ends. CDR3 in amino acids: CASGVNHRARNTEAFF. The CDR3 DNA is TGTGCTAGTGGTGTCAACCACAGGGCAAGGAACACTGAAGCTTTCTTT.

In nucleotides, the CDR3 is TGTGCCAGCAACGCCCTCGGCGGTAATGAAAAACTGTTTTTT. Translating gives CASNALGGNEKLFF. The genes are TRBV7-9 and TRBJ1-4; D not resolved. The germline V gene has CDR1 SEHNR and CDR2 FQNEAQ (reference sequence). Trimming removed 7 bases at V and 4 bases at J, with 13 bases between. The CDR3 runs to 14 residues.

There are many counts of this clonotype. V usage is TRBV7-9 and J usage is TRBJ2-1; D tentatively fits TRBD1 or TRBD2 (6 bases each). The CDR3 loop spans 17 amino acids. Trimming stripped 5 bases from V and 2 bases from J, with 19 bases between. Looked up from germline, CDR1 is SEHNR and CDR2 is FQNEAQ (reference sequence). In nucleotides, the CDR3 is TGTGCCAGCAGCCAGCCAGCGGAGGGGGTCCCCTACAATGAGCAGTTCTTC. Its translation: CASSQPAEGVPYNEQFF.

As for this clonotype: A read error may explain this, as a much larger clone is one base away. The chain uses TRBV25-1 and TRBJ2-7; D is unresolved. The V end was cut by 1 base, the J end by 3 bases, with 1 base between. Germline CDR1 is MGHDK and CDR2 is SYGVNS. The CDR3 extends over 11 amino acids. The chain's CDR3 is CASSEFYEQYF. The CDR3 DNA follows: TGTGCCAGCAGTGAATTCTACGAGCAGTACTTC.

This clonotype was counted at least ten times. The chain employs TRBV7-9 and TRBJ1-1; D might be TRBD1 (5 bases). V lost 4 bases, J lost 1 base, and 19 bases lay in between. Germline V CDR1 and CDR2: SEHNR, FQNEAQ (reference sequence). The CDR3 extends over 17 amino acids. The CDR3, as DNA: TGTGCCAGCAGCTCCACTAAAGGGACCGGGAAGAACACTGAAGCTTTCTTT. This sequence encodes CASSSTKGTGKNTEAFF.

This clonotype was observed a few times. This rearrangement joins TRBV7-6 to TRBJ2-3; D unresolved. Germline V gene sequence: CDR1 SGHVS, CDR2 FNYEAQ. V lost 5 bases, J lost 0 bases, and 9 bases lay in between. The CDR3 totals 14 residues. This chain's CDR3 is CASSRAASTDTQYF. CDR3 bases: TGTGCCAGCAGCCGCGCAGCGAGCACAGATACGCAGTATTTT.

This clonotype was found a few times. This chain joins TRBV12-3 or TRBV12-4 and TRBJ2-7; weak D call: TRBD1 (6 bases). The CDR3 is made up of 15 amino acids. Deletions cut 2 bases from V and 4 bases from J, with 15 bases between. This CDR3 reads CASSLHPGQKYEQYF. DNA for the CDR3: TGTGCCAGCAGTTTACACCCGGGACAAAAGTACGAGCAGTACTTC.

The genes are TRBV7-9 and TRBJ1-2; no reliable D call. Trimming pared 5 bases from V and 2 bases from J, leaving 12 bases between. The germline CDR1 and CDR2 sequences are SEHNR and FQNEAQ (reference sequence). CDR3 length: 14 amino acids. The CDR3 loop reads CASSDEGPNYGYTF. CDR3 in DNA: TGTGCCAGCAGCGACGAAGGCCCGAACTATGGCTACACCTTC.

The rearrangement joins TRBV6-1 to TRBJ2-1; 10 positions match TRBD2. The germline CDR1 and CDR2 sequences are MNHNS and SASEGT. V lost 1 base and J lost 3; bases outside the gene matches: 6. The CDR3 totals 17 residues. The CDR3 DNA reads as TGTGCCAGCAGTGAAGTGGGGAGACTAGCGGGCTACAATGAGCAGTTCTTC. Residues: CASSEVGRLAGYNEQFF.

This clonotype appeared a few times. The V and J genes are TRBV5-1 and TRBJ1-1, with 7 bases that match TRBD1. Germline V lookup: CDR1 SGHRS, CDR2 YFSETQ. V lost 5 bases, J lost 0 bases, and 10 bases stayed unmatched. This CDR3 has 16 residues. Here the CDR3 reads CASRPPGQNMNTEAFF. The CDR3 coding sequence is TGCGCCAGCAGACCCCCGGGACAGAATATGAACACTGAAGCTTTCTTT. The variable domain in full, completed from reference TRBV5-1 and TRBJ1-1, reads KAGVTQTPRYLIKTRGQQVTLSCSPISGHRSVSWYQQTPGQGLQFLFEYFSETQRNKGNFPGRFSGRQFSNSRSEMNVSTLELGDSALYLCASRPPGQNMNTEAFFGQGTRLTVV.

This clonotype showed up many times. The J gene is TRBJ2-7, the V gene TRBV7-9; D is uncertain. Deletions cut 2 bases from V and 2 bases from J, with 13 bases between. Germline V gene data show CDR1 as SEHNR and CDR2 as FQNEAQ (reference sequence). The CDR3 has 15 amino acids. In DNA, the CDR3 is TGTGCCAGCAGCTTATATTCCGACCCCGCCTACGAGCAGTACTTC. It encodes CASSLYSDPAYEQYF.

This clonotype was counted between two and nine times. This chain connects TRBV27 to TRBJ2-1; tentative D call: TRBD1 (5 bases). Between the trimmed V and J ends, which lost 5 bases and 8 bases, there was a span of 13 bases. There are 13 residues in the CDR3. Looked up from germline, CDR1 is MNHEY and CDR2 is SMNVEV (reference sequence). CDR3 protein: CASSASRGDEQFF. In DNA form, the CDR3 reads TGTGCCAGCAGTGCATCTAGGGGCGATGAGCAGTTCTTC.